Following are 14 T cell receptor beta chains from one sample sequenced in a study of ipilimumab plus nivolumab after autologous stem cell transplantation. Only in-frame clones appear in the TCRdb table, and some are missing; sequencing was by immunoSEQ multiplex PCR. The data show some 40,000 clones, almost 95% seen once. The starting material was PBMCs, obtained in a trial of ipilimumab plus nivolumab as post-transplant consolidation. These receptors all come from a male donor with multiple myeloma.

The gene calls are TRBV4-3 and TRBJ2-1; the D gene could be TRBD1 or TRBD2 (6 bases each). There are 16 residues in the CDR3. V was clipped by 1 base and J by 3 bases, with 13 bases between them. The germline V gene encodes CDR1 LGHNA and CDR2 YSLEER. CDR3 DNA: TGCGCCAGCAGCCAAGCTTCCGGGGGCAACTACAATGAGCAGTTCTTC. Its protein is CASSQASGGNYNEQFF.

The V and J genes are TRBV7-8 and TRBJ2-1; 7 nucleotides align to TRBD2. This CDR3 comprises 16 residues. The V and J ends lost 5 bases and 3 bases, in that order; junction bases with no gene match: 10. Germline CDR1 is SGHVS and CDR2 is FQNEAQ. CDR3: CASSPLRRGGYNEQFF. The DNA of the CDR3 is TGTGCCAGCAGCCCTCTCCGACGCGGGGGCTACAATGAGCAGTTCTTC.

CDR3 coding DNA: TGTGCCAGCAGCCGGGACAGAACAACTAATGAAAAACTGTTTTTT. This gives the protein CASSRDRTTNEKLFF. The chain has TRBV7-2 and TRBJ1-4, with 7 bases aligning to TRBD1. This CDR3 spans 15 amino acids. From germline, CDR1 is SGHTA and CDR2 FQGNSA. Trimming removed 5 bases from V and 0 bases from J; junction bases left unmatched: 3.

The chain combines TRBV4-3 with TRBJ1-2; 8 positions match TRBD1. The V segment lost 3 bases and the J segment 8 bases; nucleotides outside the gene matches: 8. The CDR3 totals 14 residues. Germline assignment: CDR1 LGHNA and CDR2 YSLEER. The CDR3 here is CASSHPDRVGGYTF. The CDR3 region has the DNA TGCGCCAGCAGCCACCCGGACAGGGTGGGCGGCTACACCTTC.

Only a few counts were recorded for this clone. V usage is TRBV27 and J usage is TRBJ2-1; 13 nucleotides line up with TRBD2. With V trimmed by 3 bases and J by 0 bases, 11 bases remained unmatched. Germline CDR1 MNHEY, CDR2 SMNVEV (reference sequence). CDR3 length equals 20 residues. The CDR3 DNA is TGTGCCAGCAGTTTGACCGGGACTAGCGGGGATCTCACCTCCTACAATGAGCAGTTCTTC. This codes for CASSLTGTSGDLTSYNEQFF.

The rearrangement uses TRBV7-2 and TRBJ1-6, with no clear D. This CDR3 spans 15 amino acids. V was clipped by 5 bases and J by 0 bases, with 8 bases between them. Germline values: CDR1 SGHTA, CDR2 FQGNSA. CDR3 DNA sequence: TGTGCCAGCAGCCCCCAGAGCTCCTATAATTCACCCCTCCACTTT. This sequence encodes CASSPQSSYNSPLHF.

The V gene is TRBV4-2, the J gene TRBJ2-7, with D possibly being TRBD2 (5 bases). The CDR3 covers 12 residues. Per germline, CDR1 LGHNA and CDR2 YNFKEQ. V lost 2 bases to trimming and J lost 6 bases, with 8 bases between them. The CDR3 DNA reads TGTGCCAGCAGCCAAATGAGCGGCGAGCAGTACTTC. Protein: CASSQMSGEQYF.

CDR3 residues: CASSPGTSVLNEQFF. CDR3 in DNA: TGCGCCAGCAGCCCCGGGACTAGCGTTCTAAATGAGCAGTTCTTC. The chain links TRBV5-1 to TRBJ2-1; 10 bases match TRBD2. V lost 4 bases, J lost 7 bases, and 8 bases stayed unmatched. The CDR3 runs to 15 residues. CDR1 is SGHRS, CDR2 YFSETQ, per germline.

The chain couples TRBV28 to TRBJ2-5, with 15 bases that match TRBD2. Trimming took 10 bases from V and 4 from J; bases not matched to a gene: 13. The CDR3 has 17 residues. Looked up from germline, CDR1 is MDHEN and CDR2 is SYDVKM. CDR3 in amino acids: CATGLAGGGFGLETQYF. CDR3 DNA sequence: TGTGCCACGGGACTAGCGGGAGGAGGGTTTGGGTTAGAGACCCAGTACTTC.

The V and J genes are TRBV7-9 and TRBJ2-3, with D tentatively TRBD1 or TRBD2 (7 bases each). This CDR3 is 15 amino acids long. Trimming removed 5 bases at V and 2 bases at J, with 14 bases between. Germline CDR1 is SEHNR and CDR2 is FQNEAQ (reference sequence). The CDR3 region is CASSQGDYITDTQYF. The CDR3 DNA reads as TGTGCCAGCAGCCAGGGGGACTACATCACAGATACGCAGTATTTT. Looking up the rest from reference TRBV7-9 and TRBJ2-3 gives the full variable domain: DTGVSQNPRHKITKRGQNVTFRCDPISEHNRLYWYRQTLGQGPEFLTYFQNEAQLEKSRLLSDRFSAERPKGSFSTLEIQRTEQGDSAMYLCASSQGDYITDTQYFGPGTRLTVL.

V gene TRBV7-2 combines with J gene TRBJ2-1; D is perhaps TRBD2 (6 bases). CDR1 is SGHTA, CDR2 FQGNSA, per germline. The ends were cut back, 4 bases at V and 0 bases at J, with 10 bases in the middle. There are 15 residues in the CDR3. CDR3 in amino acids: CASSSNSGSYNEQFF. In nucleotides, the CDR3 is TGTGCCAGCAGCTCAAATAGCGGCTCCTACAATGAGCAGTTCTTC. Complete variable domain (other parts from reference TRBV7-2 and TRBJ2-1): GAGVSQSPSNKVTEKGKDVELRCDPISGHTALYWYRQSLGQGLEFLIYFQGNSAPDKSGLPSDRFSAERTGGSVSTLTIQRTQQEDSAVYLCASSSNSGSYNEQFFGPGTRLTVL.

This chain connects TRBV7-8 to TRBJ1-4; tentatively, D is TRBD1 (6 bases). Germline V CDR1 and CDR2: SGHVS, FQNEAQ. Trimming removed 5 bases at V and 3 bases at J, with 13 bases between. This CDR3 has 15 amino acids. The DNA of the CDR3 is TGTGCCAGCAGCAGGGGGTCGGGATCTAATGAAAAACTGTTTTTT. As protein: CASSRGSGSNEKLFF.

This rearrangement joins TRBV15 to TRBJ2-1, with TRBD1 as a possible D gene (5 bases). Germline lookup yields CDR1 LNHNV and CDR2 YYDKDF (reference sequence). This CDR3 region has 17 residues. V was pared by 0 bases and J by 1 base, with 13 bases between. The CDR3 sequence: CATSRDKGIGSYNEQFF. The CDR3, as DNA: TGTGCCACCAGCAGAGATAAGGGGATCGGGTCCTACAATGAGCAGTTCTTC.

This clone rates as medium-sized. The gene calls are TRBV12-5 and TRBJ2-7; the D gene could be TRBD1 or TRBD2 (5 bases each). The CDR3 runs to 13 residues. The V gene lost 1 base and the J gene lost 5 bases, with 9 bases spanning the gap. Germline V gives CDR1 LGHNT, CDR2 FRNRAP. The CDR3 spells CASGLGRDHEQYF. CDR3 DNA: TGTGCTAGTGGTTTGGGCAGGGACCACGAGCAGTACTTC.